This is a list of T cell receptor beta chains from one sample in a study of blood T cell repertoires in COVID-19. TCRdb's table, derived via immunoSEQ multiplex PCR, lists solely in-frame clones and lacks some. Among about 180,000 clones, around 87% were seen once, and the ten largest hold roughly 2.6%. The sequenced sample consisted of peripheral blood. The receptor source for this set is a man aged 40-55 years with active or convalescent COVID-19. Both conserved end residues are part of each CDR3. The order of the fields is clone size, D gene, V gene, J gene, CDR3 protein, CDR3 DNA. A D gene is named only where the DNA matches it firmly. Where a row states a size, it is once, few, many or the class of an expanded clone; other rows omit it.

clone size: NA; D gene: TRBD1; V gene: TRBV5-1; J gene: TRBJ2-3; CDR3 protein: CASSSGTGADTQYF; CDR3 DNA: TGCGCCAGCAGCTCCGGGACAGGGGCAGATACGCAGTATTTT
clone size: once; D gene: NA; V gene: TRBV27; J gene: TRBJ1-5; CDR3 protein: CASSDREGQTQHF; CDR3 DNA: TGTGCCAGCAGTGACCGGGAGGGCCAAACCCAGCATTTT
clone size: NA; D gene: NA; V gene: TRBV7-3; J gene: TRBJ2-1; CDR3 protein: CASSLDNYNEQFF; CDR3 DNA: TGTGCCAGCAGCTTGGACAACTACAATGAGCAGTTCTTC
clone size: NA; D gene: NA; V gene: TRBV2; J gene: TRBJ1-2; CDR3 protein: CASSERDTLSGYTF; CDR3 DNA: TGTGCCAGCAGTGAAAGGGACACACTATCAGGCTACACCTTC
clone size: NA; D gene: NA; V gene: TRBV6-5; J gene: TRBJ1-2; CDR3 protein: CASSLGAPYGYTF; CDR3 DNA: TGTGCCAGCAGTTTGGGGGCCCCGTATGGCTACACCTTC
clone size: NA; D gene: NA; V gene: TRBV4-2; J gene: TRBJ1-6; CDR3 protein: CASSQDNRENSPLHF; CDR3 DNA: TGTGCCAGCAGCCAAGATAACAGGGAGAATTCACCCCTCCACTTT
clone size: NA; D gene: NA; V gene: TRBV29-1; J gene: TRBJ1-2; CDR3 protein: CSVTGQGGYTF; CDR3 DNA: TGCAGCGTAACAGGGCAAGGCGGCTACACCTTC
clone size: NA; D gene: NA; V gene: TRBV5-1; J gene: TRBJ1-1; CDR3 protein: CASSLGGGMNTEAFF; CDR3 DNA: TGCGCCAGCAGCTTGGGCGGTGGCATGAACACTGAAGCTTTCTTT
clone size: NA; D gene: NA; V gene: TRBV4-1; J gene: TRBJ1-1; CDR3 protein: CASSQAGTEAFF; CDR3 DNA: TGCGCCAGCAGCCAAGCGGGGACTGAAGCTTTCTTT
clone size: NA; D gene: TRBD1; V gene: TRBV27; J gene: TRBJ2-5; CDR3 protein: CASSLYRGREETQYF; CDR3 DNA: TGTGCCAGCAGTTTGTACAGGGGGCGGGAGGAGACCCAGTACTTC
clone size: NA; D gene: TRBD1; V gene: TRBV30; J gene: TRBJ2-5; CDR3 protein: CAWDRGQETQYF; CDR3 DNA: TGTGCCTGGGACAGGGGGCAAGAGACCCAGTACTTC
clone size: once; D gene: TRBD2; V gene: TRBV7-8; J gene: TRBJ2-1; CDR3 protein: CASSKPGAGGPYNEQFF; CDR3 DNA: TGTGCCAGCAGCAAGCCCGGGGCGGGGGGGCCGTACAATGAGCAGTTCTTC
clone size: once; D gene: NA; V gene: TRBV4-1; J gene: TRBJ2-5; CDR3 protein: CASSQVWAPQQETQYF; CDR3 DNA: TGCGCCAGCAGCCAAGTTTGGGCGCCCCAACAAGAGACCCAGTACTTC
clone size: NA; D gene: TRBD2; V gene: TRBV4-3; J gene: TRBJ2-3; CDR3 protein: CASSQDPGGAIKITDTQYF; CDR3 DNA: TGCGCCAGCAGCCAAGATCCCGGGGGGGCCATAAAGATCACAGATACGCAGTATTTT
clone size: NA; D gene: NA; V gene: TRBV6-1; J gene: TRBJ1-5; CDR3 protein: CASGERQPQHF; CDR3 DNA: TGTGCCAGCGGTGAGAGGCAGCCCCAGCATTTT
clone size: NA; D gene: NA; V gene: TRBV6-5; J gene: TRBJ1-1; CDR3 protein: CASTRSRADTEAFF; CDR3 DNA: TGTGCCAGCACCAGAAGCAGGGCCGACACTGAAGCTTTCTTT
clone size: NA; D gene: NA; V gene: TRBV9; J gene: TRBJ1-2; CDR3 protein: CASSSLTGGPGYGYTF; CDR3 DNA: TGTGCCAGCAGCTCTCTTACGGGGGGACCGGGGTATGGCTACACCTTC
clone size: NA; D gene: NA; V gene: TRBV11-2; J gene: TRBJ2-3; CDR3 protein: CASSLGTKTDTQYF; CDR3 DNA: TGTGCCAGCAGCTTAGGGACAAAGACAGATACGCAGTATTTT
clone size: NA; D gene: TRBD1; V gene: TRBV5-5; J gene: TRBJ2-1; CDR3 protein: CASSWGQGAYNEQFF; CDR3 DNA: TGTGCCAGCAGCTGGGGACAGGGGGCCTACAATGAGCAGTTCTTC
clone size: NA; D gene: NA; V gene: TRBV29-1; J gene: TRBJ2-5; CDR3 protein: CSVQRETQYF; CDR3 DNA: TGCAGCGTGCAGCGAGAGACCCAGTACTTC
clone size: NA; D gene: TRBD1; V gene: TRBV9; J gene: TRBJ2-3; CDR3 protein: CASSVQGAPSTDTQYF; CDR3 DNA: TGTGCCAGCAGCGTACAGGGGGCTCCTAGCACAGATACGCAGTATTTT
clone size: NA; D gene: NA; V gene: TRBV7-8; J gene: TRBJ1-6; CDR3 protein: CASSPPLTGPLHF; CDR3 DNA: TGTGCCAGCAGCCCCCCCCTTACAGGGCCCCTCCACTTT
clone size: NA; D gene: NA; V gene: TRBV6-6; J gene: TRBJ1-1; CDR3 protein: CASNGRVGTEAFF; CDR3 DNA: TGTGCCAGCAACGGCCGGGTGGGCACTGAAGCTTTCTTT
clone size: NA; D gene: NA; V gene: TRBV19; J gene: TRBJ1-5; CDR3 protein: CASSIDSGSPYSNQPQHF; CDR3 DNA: TGTGCCAGTAGTATAGATAGCGGCAGCCCCTATAGCAATCAGCCCCAGCATTTT
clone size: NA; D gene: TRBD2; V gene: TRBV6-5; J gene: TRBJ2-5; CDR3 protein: CASSRTREETQYF; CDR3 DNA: TGTGCCAGCAGTCGGACTAGAGAAGAGACCCAGTACTTC
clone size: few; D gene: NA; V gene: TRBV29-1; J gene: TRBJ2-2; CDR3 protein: CSVRGSNTGELFF; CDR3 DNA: TGCAGCGTTCGGGGTTCGAACACCGGGGAGCTGTTTTTT
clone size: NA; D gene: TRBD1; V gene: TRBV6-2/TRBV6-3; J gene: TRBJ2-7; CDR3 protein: CASSYPGTAPQQYF; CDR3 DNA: TGTGCCAGCAGTTACCCAGGGACAGCCCCCCAGCAGTACTTC
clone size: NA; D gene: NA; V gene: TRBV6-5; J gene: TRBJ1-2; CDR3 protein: CASRTGVSNYGYTF; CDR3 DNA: TGTGCCAGCAGGACAGGAGTCTCTAACTATGGCTACACCTTC
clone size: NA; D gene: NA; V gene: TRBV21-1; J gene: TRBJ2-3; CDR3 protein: CASSLTSGGATDTQYF; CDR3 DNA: TGTGCCAGTTCCCTGACTAGCGGGGGGGCCACAGATACGCAGTATTTT
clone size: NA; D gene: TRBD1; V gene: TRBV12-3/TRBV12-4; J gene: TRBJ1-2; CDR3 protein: CASSLGTGSGYTF; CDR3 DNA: TGTGCCAGCAGTTTGGGGACAGGGAGTGGCTACACCTTC
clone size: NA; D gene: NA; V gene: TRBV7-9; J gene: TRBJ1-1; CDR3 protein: CASSYWSFEAFF; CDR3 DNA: TGTGCCAGCAGCTACTGGTCCTTTGAAGCTTTCTTT
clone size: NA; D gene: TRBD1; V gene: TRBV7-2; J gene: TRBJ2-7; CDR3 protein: CASSLNGRQGFYEQYF; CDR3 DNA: TGTGCCAGCAGCTTAAACGGGCGACAGGGGTTTTACGAGCAGTACTTC
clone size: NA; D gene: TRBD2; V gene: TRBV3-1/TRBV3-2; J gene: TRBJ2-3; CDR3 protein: CASSQVASGGPTDTQYF; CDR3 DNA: TGTGCCAGCAGCCAAGTTGCTAGCGGGGGGCCCACAGATACGCAGTATTTT
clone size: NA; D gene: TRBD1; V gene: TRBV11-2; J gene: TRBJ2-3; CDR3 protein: CASSYTGGKGDTQYF; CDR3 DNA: TGTGCCAGCAGCTACACAGGGGGCAAGGGAGATACGCAGTATTTT
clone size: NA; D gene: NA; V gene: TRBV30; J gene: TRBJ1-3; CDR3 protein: CALTRGSGNTIYF; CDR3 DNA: TGTGCCTTGACAAGGGGCTCTGGAAACACCATATATTTT
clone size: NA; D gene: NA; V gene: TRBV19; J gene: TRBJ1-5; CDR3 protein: CASSTDPGGNQPQHF; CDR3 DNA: TGTGCCAGTAGTACCGACCCGGGGGGTAATCAGCCCCAGCATTTT
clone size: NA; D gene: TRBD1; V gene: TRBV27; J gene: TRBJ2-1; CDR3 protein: CASTDPGQGFGEQFF; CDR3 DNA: TGTGCCAGCACCGACCCGGGACAGGGGTTCGGTGAGCAGTTCTTC
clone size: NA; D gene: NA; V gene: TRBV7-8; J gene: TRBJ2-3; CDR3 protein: CASSPAGRVRDTQYF; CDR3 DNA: TGTGCCAGCAGCCCCGCTGGCAGGGTAAGAGATACGCAGTATTTT
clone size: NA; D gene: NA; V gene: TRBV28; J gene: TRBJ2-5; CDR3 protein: CASSWEGGQETQYF; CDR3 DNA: TGTGCCAGCAGTTGGGAGGGGGGGCAGGAGACCCAGTACTTC
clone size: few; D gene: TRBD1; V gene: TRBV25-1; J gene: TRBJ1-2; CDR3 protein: CASSERTGGRYGYTF; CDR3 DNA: TGTGCCAGCAGTGAACGGACAGGGGGCCGGTATGGCTACACCTTC
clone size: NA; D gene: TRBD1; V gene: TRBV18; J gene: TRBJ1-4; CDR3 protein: CASQYGTGEKLFF; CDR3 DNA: TGTGCCAGCCAATACGGGACAGGCGAAAAACTGTTTTTT
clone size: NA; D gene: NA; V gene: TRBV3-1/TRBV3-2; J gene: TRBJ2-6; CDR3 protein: CASSLPFSGANVLTF; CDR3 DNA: TGTGCCAGCAGCCTTCCGTTCTCTGGGGCCAACGTCCTGACTTTC
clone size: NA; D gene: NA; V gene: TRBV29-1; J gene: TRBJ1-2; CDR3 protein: CSVADRNYTF; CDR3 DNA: TGCAGCGTTGCCGACAGGAACTACACCTTC
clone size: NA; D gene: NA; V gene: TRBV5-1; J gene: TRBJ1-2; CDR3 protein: CASSVAYSGDYGYTF; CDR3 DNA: TGCGCCAGCAGCGTGGCTTACAGCGGCGACTATGGCTACACCTTC
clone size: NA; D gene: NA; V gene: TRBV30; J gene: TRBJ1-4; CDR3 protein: CAWSGRGSTNEKLFF; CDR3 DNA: TGTGCCTGGAGTGGCAGGGGATCAACTAATGAAAAACTGTTTTTT
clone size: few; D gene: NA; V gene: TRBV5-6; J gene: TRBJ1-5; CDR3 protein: CASSLYAQLDQPQHF; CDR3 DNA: TGTGCCAGCAGCTTGTACGCCCAGTTGGATCAGCCCCAGCATTTT
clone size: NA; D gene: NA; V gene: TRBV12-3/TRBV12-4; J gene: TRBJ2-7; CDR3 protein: CASSFRGSYEQYF; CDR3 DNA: TGTGCCAGCAGTTTCCGGGGGTCCTACGAGCAGTACTTC
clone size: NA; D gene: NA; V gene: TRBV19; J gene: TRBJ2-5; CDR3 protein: CASSPGQETQYF; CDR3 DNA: TGTGCCAGTAGTCCGGGCCAAGAGACCCAGTACTTC